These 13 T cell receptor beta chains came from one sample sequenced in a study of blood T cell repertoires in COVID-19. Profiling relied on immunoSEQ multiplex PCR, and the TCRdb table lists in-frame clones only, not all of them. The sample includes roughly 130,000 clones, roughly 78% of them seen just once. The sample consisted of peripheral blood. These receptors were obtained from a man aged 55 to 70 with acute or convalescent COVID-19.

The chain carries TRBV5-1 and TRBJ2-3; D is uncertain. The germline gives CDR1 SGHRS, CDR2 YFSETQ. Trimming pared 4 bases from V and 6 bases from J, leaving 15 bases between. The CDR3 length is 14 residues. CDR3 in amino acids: CASSTGPPTDTQYF. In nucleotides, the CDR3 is TGCGCCAGCAGCACGGGTCCCCCTACGGATACGCAGTATTTT.

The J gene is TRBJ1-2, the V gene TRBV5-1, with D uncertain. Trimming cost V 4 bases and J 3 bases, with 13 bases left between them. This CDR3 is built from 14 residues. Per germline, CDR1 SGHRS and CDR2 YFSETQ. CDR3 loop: CASSIQPEDYGYTF. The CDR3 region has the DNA TGCGCCAGCAGCATTCAGCCGGAGGACTATGGCTACACCTTC. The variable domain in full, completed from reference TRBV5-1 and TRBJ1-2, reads KAGVTQTPRYLIKTRGQQVTLSCSPISGHRSVSWYQQTPGQGLQFLFEYFSETQRNKGNFPGRFSGRQFSNSRSEMNVSTLELGDSALYLCASSIQPEDYGYTFGSGTRLTVV.

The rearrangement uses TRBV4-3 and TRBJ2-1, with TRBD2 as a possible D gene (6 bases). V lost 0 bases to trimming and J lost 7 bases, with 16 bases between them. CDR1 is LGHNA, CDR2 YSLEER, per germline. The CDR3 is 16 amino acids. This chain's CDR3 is CASSQDQGQGGNEQFF. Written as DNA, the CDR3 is TGCGCCAGCAGCCAAGATCAAGGCCAGGGAGGAAATGAGCAGTTCTTC.

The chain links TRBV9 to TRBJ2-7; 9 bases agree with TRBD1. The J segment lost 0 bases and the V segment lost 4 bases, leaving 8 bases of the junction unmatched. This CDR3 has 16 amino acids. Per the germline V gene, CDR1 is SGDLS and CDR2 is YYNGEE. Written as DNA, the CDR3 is TGTGCCAGCAGCCCAGGACAGGGGTTCAGCTCCTACGAGCAGTACTTC. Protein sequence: CASSPGQGFSSYEQYF.

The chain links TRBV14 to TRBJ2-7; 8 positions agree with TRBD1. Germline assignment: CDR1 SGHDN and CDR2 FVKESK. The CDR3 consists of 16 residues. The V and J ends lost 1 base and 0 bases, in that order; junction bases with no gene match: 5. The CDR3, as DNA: TGTGCCAGCAGCCAAGGGAACAGGGGGAGCTCCTACGAGCAGTACTTC. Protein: CASSQGNRGSSYEQYF.

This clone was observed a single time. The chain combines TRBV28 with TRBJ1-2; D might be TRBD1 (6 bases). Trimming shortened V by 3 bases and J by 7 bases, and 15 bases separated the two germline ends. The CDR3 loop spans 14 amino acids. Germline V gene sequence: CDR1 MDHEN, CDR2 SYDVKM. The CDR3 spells CASSLGSGGSGYTF. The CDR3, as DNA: TGTGCCAGCAGTTTGGGGTCGGGGGGCTCTGGCTACACCTTC.

This CDR3 reads CASSLKGLNTGELFF. CDR3 bases: TGTGCCAGCAGCTTAAAGGGACTCAACACCGGGGAGCTGTTTTTT. This chain joins TRBV7-2 and TRBJ2-2; tentative D call: TRBD2 (6 bases). CDR3 size: 15 residues. The germline V and J ends were trimmed by 2 bases and 2 bases, with 9 bases remaining between them. Per the germline V gene, CDR1 is SGHTA and CDR2 is FQGNSA.

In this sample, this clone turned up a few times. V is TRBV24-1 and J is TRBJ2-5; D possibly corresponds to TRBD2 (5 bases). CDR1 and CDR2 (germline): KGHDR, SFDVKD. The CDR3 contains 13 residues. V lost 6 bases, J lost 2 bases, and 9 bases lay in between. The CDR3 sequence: CATSQSGQETQYF. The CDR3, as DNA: TGTGCCACCAGTCAATCGGGGCAAGAGACCCAGTACTTC.

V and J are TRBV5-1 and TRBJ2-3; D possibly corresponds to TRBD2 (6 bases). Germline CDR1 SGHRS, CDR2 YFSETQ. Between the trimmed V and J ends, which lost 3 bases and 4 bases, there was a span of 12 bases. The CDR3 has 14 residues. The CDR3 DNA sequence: TGCGCCAGCAGCTCGGGAGAGGATGCAGATACGCAGTATTTT. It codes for CASSSGEDADTQYF.

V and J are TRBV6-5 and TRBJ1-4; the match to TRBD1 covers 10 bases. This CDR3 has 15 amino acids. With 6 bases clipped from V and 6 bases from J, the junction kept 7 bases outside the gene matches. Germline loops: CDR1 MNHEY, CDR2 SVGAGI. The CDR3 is CASRSTGTGDEKLFF. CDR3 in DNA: TGTGCCAGCAGGTCGACCGGGACAGGGGATGAAAAACTGTTTTTT.

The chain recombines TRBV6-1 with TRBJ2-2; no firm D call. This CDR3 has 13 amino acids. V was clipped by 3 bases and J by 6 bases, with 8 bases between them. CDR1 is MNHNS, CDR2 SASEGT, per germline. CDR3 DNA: TGTGCCAGCAGTGACAGGCCCTCCGGGGAGCTGTTTTTT. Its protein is CASSDRPSGELFF.

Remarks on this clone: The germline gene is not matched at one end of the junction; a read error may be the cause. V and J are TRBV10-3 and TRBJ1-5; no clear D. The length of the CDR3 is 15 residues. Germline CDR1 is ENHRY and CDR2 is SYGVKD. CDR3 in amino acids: CAISESKAGKQPQHF. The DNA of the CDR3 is TGTGCCATCAGTGAGTCTAAGGCAGGCAAGCAGCCCCAGCATTTT.

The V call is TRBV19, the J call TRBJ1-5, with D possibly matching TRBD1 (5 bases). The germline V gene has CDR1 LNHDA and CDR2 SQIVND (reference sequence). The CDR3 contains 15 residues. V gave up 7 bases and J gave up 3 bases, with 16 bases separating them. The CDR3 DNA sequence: TGTGCCAGTACTTCCTTGGGCAGGGCCAATCAGCCCCAGCATTTT. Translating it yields CASTSLGRANQPQHF.